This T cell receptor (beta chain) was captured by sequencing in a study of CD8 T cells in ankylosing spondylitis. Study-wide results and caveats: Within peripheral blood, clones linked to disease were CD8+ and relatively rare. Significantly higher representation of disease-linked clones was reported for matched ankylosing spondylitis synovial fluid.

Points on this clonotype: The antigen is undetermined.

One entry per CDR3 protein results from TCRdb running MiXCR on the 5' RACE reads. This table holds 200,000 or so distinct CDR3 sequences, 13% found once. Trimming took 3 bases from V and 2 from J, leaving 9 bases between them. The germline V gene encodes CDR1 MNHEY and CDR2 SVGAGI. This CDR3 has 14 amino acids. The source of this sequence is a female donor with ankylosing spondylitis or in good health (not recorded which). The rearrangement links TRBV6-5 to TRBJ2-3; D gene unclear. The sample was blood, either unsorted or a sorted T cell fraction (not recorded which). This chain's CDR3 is CASSYRKPTDTQYF. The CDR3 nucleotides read TGTGCCAGCAGTTATAGGAAACCCACAGATACGCAGTATTTT.